This T cell receptor beta chain came from a study of shared clonotypes between healthy human individuals. Per germline, CDR1 SGHTA and CDR2 FQGNSA. The CDR3 contains 11 residues. The V end lost 4 bases, the J end lost 3 bases, and 3 bases lay between the germline ends. The table came from immunoSEQ multiplex PCR; TCRdb's copy has only in-frame clones and leaves some out. The sample yields about 980,000 clones, about 80% seen once. The table lists this clone with a count of one. This TCR was recovered from a man aged 18 to 30 in good health. Material for sequencing was memory CD4+ T cells sorted from blood. Subset described: CD45RA-negative fraction. V usage is TRBV7-2 and J usage is TRBJ2-5; D remains unclear. The CDR3 DNA is TGTGCCAGCAGCTCAAAAGAGACCCAGTACTTC. This sequence encodes CASSSKETQYF.